This T cell receptor (beta chain) emerged from a study of T cell repertoires in MIS-A myocarditis. Method: immunoSEQ multiplex PCR; TCRdb's copy keeps in-frame clones and lacks some. This table holds about 10,000 clones, approximately 90% found once. Germline V CDR1 and CDR2: SGHKS, YYEKEE (reference sequence). The CDR3 extends over 13 amino acids. V shed 1 base and J shed 4 bases, with 6 bases lying between them. This chain connects TRBV5-5 to TRBJ1-5; D perhaps matches TRBD1 (6 bases). Sequences were obtained from thoracic lymph node tissue obtained at autopsy. The TCR comes from a man between 18 and 29 years old with fulminant myocarditis from multisystem inflammatory syndrome in adults (MIS-A) after COVID-19. The CDR3 spells CASSLRGNQPQHF. The CDR3 DNA sequence: TGTGCCAGCAGCTTGAGGGGGAATCAGCCCCAGCATTTT.